A single sample is the source of the 3 T cell receptor beta chains below, sequenced in a study of blood T cell repertoires in COVID-19 (dated by TCRdb to about 2020). The library was produced with the immunoSEQ multiplex PCR assay. TCRdb re-hosts the immuneACCESS table, in-frame sequences only. Its copies lack some clones; in the studies checked, an unresolved V gene accounts for under half of them, and the cause for the rest is not known. The sample table shows more than 150,000 clones, and around 89% are seen once. The ten top clones hold approximately 2.9% of the sample. Source material: peripheral blood. The source is a man aged 60-69 years with acute or convalescent COVID-19.

The CDR3 nucleotides read TGTGCCAGCAGCCGCCGGGAAAGGGAGCCAAACACCATATATTTT. This codes for CASSRREREPNTIYF. The chain has TRBV3-1 (or the pseudogene TRBV3-2) and TRBJ1-3, with D unclear. CDR1 is LGHDT and CDR2 is YNNKEL in the germline V gene (reference sequence). This CDR3 spans 15 amino acids. V lost 4 bases, J lost 6 bases, and 16 bases lay in between.

The J gene is TRBJ2-2, the V gene TRBV18, with TRBD1 identical over 8 bases. In germline, CDR1 is KGHSH, CDR2 LQKENI. Trimming cost V 4 bases and J 2 bases; bases outside gene matches: 12. This CDR3 region has 18 residues. The CDR3, as DNA: TGTGCCAGCTCACGAGTACCGAGGACAGGGACCAACACCGGGGAGCTGTTTTTT. Translating it yields CASSRVPRTGTNTGELFF.

The rearrangement joins TRBV5-1 to TRBJ2-7; possibly TRBD2 for D (6 bases). There are 15 residues in the CDR3. Trimming pared 4 bases from V and 2 bases from J, leaving 16 bases between. Germline values: CDR1 SGHRS, CDR2 YFSETQ. In nucleotides, the CDR3 is TGCGCCAGCAGCCCGGGGACGCGGGAAACCTACGAGCAGTACTTC. Translated: CASSPGTRETYEQYF.